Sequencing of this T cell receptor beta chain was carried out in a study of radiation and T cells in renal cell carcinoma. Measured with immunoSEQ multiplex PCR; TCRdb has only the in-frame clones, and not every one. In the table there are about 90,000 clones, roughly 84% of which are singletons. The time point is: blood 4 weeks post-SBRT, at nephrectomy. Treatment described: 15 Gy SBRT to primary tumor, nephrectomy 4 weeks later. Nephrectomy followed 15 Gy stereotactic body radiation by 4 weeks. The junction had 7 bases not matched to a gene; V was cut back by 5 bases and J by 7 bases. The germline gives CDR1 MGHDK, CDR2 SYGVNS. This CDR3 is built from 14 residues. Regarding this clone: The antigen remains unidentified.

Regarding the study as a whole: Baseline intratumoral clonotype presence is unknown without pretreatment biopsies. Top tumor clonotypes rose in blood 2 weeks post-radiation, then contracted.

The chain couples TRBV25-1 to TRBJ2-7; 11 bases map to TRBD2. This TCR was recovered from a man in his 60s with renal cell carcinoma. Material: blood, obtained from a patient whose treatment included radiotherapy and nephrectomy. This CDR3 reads CASSPGLAAREQYF. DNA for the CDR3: TGTGCCAGCAGTCCGGGACTAGCGGCGCGAGAGCAGTACTTC.